Presented here are 8 T cell receptor delta chains from one specimen sequenced in a study of gamma-delta T cells after stem cell transplantation. TCRdb reprocessed the RT-PCR reads through CATT. Counted here are more than 15,000 delta-chain clones, over 8% occurring once; the ten biggest clones make up 55% to 80%. The sequenced sample was gamma-delta T cells. The receptor source for this set is a human donor. It is not recorded whose cells these are; they may come from a transplant donor.

This clone showed up just a few times. With only one base between it and a far larger clone, this is likely a read error. Other DNA sequences in the sample encode the same CDR3. The rearrangement joins TRDV2 to TRDJ1; maybe TRDD3 (6 bases). This CDR3 is built from 17 residues. CDR1 is GEAIGNYY, CDR2 EKD, per germline. The CDR3 loop reads CACDTAGETKYTDKLIF. The CDR3 nucleotides are TGTGCCTGCGACACCGCTGGGGAAACCAAGTACACCGATAAACTCATCTTT.

About this clone: TCRdb assigns this DNA the protein of a much larger clone, which departs from its translation at residue 14; this likely reflects a read error, and the protein shown comes from translating the DNA. V is TRDV2 and J is TRDJ1, with 11 nucleotides matching TRDD3. Looked up from germline, CDR1 is GEAIGNYY and CDR2 is EKD. The CDR3 loop spans 18 amino acids. The CDR3 loop reads CACDALGDTLTYTYKLIF. The DNA for the CDR3 is TGTGCCTGTGACGCTCTGGGGGATACCCTAACGTACACCTATAAACTCATCTTT.

With regard to this clone: The amino acid sequence in TCRdb belongs to a much larger clone and departs from this DNA's translation at residue 5, likely a sequencing read error; the sequence shown is translated from the DNA. The chain uses TRDV2 and TRDJ1; TRDD3 is a possible D gene (6 bases). The CDR3 loop spans 15 amino acids. V was trimmed by 3 bases and J by 4 bases, leaving 17 bases between them. Looked up from germline, CDR1 is GEAIGNYY and CDR2 is EKD. CDR3 region: CACDAVGNGGDKLIF. CDR3 nucleotide sequence: TGTGCCTGTGACGCCGTAGGGAATGGGGGCGATAAACTCATCTTT.

Only a few counts were recorded for this clone. This clone may be a read error of a much larger clone one base away. CDR3 sequence: CAYDTGVERAYTDKLIF. In nucleotides, the CDR3 is TGTGCCTATGACACAGGCGTGGAGCGGGCCTACACCGATAAACTCATCTTT. The J gene is TRDJ1, the V gene TRDV2; no reliable D call. The CDR3 runs 17 residues. Germline CDR1 is GEAIGNYY and CDR2 is EKD.

For this clone: For this DNA, TCRdb reports the protein of a much larger clone, which diverges at residue 6, most likely from a read error; the protein presented here is translated directly from the DNA. The CDR3 sequence: CACDTGGKRYTDKLIF. CDR3 sequence (DNA): TGTGCCTGTGACACCGGGGGAAAAAGGTACACCGATAAACTCATCTTT. This chain connects TRDV2 to TRDJ1; possibly TRDD3 for D (6 bases). Deletions cut 0 bases from V and 0 bases from J, with 13 bases between. CDR3 length: 16 amino acids. The germline V gene encodes CDR1 GEAIGNYY and CDR2 EKD.

This clone turned up a few times. With a much larger clone just one base away, this may be a read error. Other DNA variants within this sample encode the same CDR3. The chain is built from TRDV2 and TRDJ1, with D perhaps matching TRDD3 (6 bases). Germline V gene data show CDR1 as GEAIGNYY and CDR2 as EKD. Between the trimmed V and J ends, which lost 4 bases and 0 bases, there was a span of 20 bases. CDR3 size: 17 residues. CDR3 protein: CACDPLVKGIYTDKLIF. CDR3 nucleotides: TGTGCCTGTGATCCCCTCGTGAAGGGGATCTACACCGATAAACTCATCTTT.

Turning to this clone: The protein TCRdb lists belongs to a much larger clone and differs from this DNA's translation at residue 7, which points to a read error; the protein shown is made from the DNA. This rearrangement joins TRDV2 to TRDJ1, with 10 bases matching TRDD3. Germline V gene sequence: CDR1 GEAIGNYY, CDR2 EKD. The J segment lost 7 bases and the V segment lost 3 bases, leaving 13 bases of the junction unmatched. This CDR3 is built from 16 residues. The chain's CDR3 is CACDPVPGDTSAKLIF. The CDR3 DNA is TGTGCCTGTGACCCCGTACCGGGGGATACGTCTGCTAAACTCATCTTT.

This clone was detected a few times. Mismatch with germline at one junction end may stem from a read error. The V gene is TRDV2, the J gene TRDJ1; D is possibly TRDD3 (5 bases). The CDR3 consists of 19 residues. Looked up from germline, CDR1 is GEAIGNYY and CDR2 is EKD. CDR3 bases: TGTGCCTGTGACACCGTCACGTTCTCGTCCCCGGGGACCACCGATAACCTCATCTTT. Protein: CACDTVTFSSPGTTDNLIF.